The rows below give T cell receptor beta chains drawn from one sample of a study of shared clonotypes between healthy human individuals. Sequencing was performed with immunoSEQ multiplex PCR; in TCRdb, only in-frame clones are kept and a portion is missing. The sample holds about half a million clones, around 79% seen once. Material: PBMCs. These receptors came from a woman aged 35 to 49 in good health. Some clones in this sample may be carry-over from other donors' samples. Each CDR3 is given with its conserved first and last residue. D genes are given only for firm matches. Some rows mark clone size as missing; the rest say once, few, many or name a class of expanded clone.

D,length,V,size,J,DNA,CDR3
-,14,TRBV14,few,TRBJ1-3,TGTGCCAGCAGCCCGGGATTCTCTGGAAACACCATATATTTT,CASSPGFSGNTIYF
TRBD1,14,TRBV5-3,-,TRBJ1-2,TGTGCCAGCAGCTTGGACAGGGAGGTCTATGGCTACACCTTC,CASSLDREVYGYTF
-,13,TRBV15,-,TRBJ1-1,TGTGCCACCAGCAGGACAGGGAACACTGAAGCTTTCTTT,CATSRTGNTEAFF
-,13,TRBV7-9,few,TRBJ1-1,TGTGCCAGCAGCAGAACAGTGAACACTGAAGCTTTCTTT,CASSRTVNTEAFF
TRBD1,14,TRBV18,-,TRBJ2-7,TGTGCCAGCTCACCTGGACAGGAGCCATACGAGCAGTACTTC,CASSPGQEPYEQYF
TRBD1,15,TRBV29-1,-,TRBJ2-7,TGCAGCGTTGATCCGGGACAGGGAATAGGTGACGAGCAGTACTTC,CSVDPGQGIGDEQYF
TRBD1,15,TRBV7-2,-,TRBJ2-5,TGTGCCAGCAGCTTAAGACAGGGGCGCGGAGAGACCCAGTACTTC,CASSLRQGRGETQYF
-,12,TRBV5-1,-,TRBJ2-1,TGCGCCAGCAGCTTGGGATGGGATGAGCAGTTCTTC,CASSLGWDEQFF
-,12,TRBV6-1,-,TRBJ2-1,TGTGCCAGCAGTGAACCGGGGATCGGGCAGTTCTTC,CASSEPGIGQFF
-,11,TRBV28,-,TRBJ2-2,TGTGCCAGCGCGACTAATGAGGAGCTGTTTTTT,CASATNEELFF
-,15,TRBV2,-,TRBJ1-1,TGTGCCAGCAGTGAACAACAGGGAATTGTCACTGAAGCTTTCTTT,CASSEQQGIVTEAFF
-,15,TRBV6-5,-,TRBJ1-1,TGTGCCAGCAGTTACGGCGGACAGCTGAACACTGAAGCTTTCTTT,CASSYGGQLNTEAFF
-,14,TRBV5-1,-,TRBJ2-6,TGCGCCAGCAGCCAACAGGGAAGGACCAACGTCCTGACTTTC,CASSQQGRTNVLTF
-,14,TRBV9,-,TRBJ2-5,TGTGCCAGCAGCGTAGCTCCGGGGATGGGGACCCAGTACTTC,CASSVAPGMGTQYF
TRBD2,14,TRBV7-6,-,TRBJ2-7,TGTGCCAGCAGCTCCAGACTAGCAGGCTACGAGCAGTACTTC,CASSSRLAGYEQYF
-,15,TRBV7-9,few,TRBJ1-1,TGTGCCAGCAGCTTAGCGGGGACGTCGAACACTGAAGCTTTCTTT,CASSLAGTSNTEAFF